Measured by frequency, the clone carrying this T cell receptor (beta chain) is medium-sized. Its antigen is not identified. The data were obtained in a study of CXCR3-negative and CXCR3-positive naive CD8 T cells. Findings and caveats of the study: CXCR3-positive naive cells carried more hydrophobic TRB CDR3s than CXCR3-negative naive cells did.

The method, 5' RACE with UMI labels, was used to prepare the TRB cDNA libraries. TCRdb reprocessed the 5' RACE reads, with one entry per CDR3 protein and no DNA. The repertoire table contains around 5,400 distinct CDR3 sequences. CDR1 and CDR2 (germline): SEHNR, FQNEAQ (reference sequence). CDR3 size: 18 residues. The receptor's source is a human donor in good health. Some clones in this sample may be carry-over from other donors' samples. The rearrangement uses TRBV7-9 and TRBJ1-3; TCRdb lists TRBD1, though no DNA is available to test this call. Sequencing was done on a sample of naive CXCR3+ CD8+ T cells from blood. The sample's subset: CD45RO-CCR7+CD27+CD95- naive CD8+ T cells expressing CXCR3 (TNR3+). This chain's CDR3 is CATLNRPGGNLSGNTIYF.